These T cell receptor beta chains were read from a single sample in a study of sequential checkpoint blockade in melanoma. The assay was immunoSEQ multiplex PCR, and TCRdb's table has in-frame clones only and misses some. The sample has about 10,000 clones, around 80% seen once. The input for sequencing was CD8+ T cells sorted from blood (inferred from file names), taken from a patient given nivolumab and ipilimumab in sequence. The receptors here all came from a human donor with melanoma. The CDR3 runs from the conserved cysteine through the conserved F or W. The D gene is left open where the match is weak. The listing skips clone size in some rows; elsewhere it reads once, few, many or a size class.

CDR3,DNA,J,D,V,size
CATNRGGRGDTQYF,TGTGCCACTAACCGGGGGGGAAGAGGAGATACGCAGTATTTT,TRBJ2-3,TRBD2,TRBV28,.
CASSLRDRGPETQYF,TGTGCCAGCAGCTTGAGGGACAGGGGGCCGGAGACCCAGTACTTC,TRBJ2-5,TRBD1,TRBV5-6,.
CASSLLSGANVLTF,TGTGCCAGCAGTTTATTATCTGGGGCCAACGTCCTGACTTTC,TRBJ2-6,.,TRBV27,.
CAWSVTQGANYGYTF,TGTGCCTGGAGTGTTACCCAGGGGGCGAACTATGGCTACACCTTC,TRBJ1-2,TRBD1,TRBV30,.
CASSPPILAGSSYEQYF,TGTGCCAGCTCACCACCTATTTTGGCAGGAAGCTCCTACGAGCAGTACTTC,TRBJ2-7,.,TRBV18,.
CASSSGLAGDDTGELFF,TGTGCCAGCAGCTCCGGACTAGCGGGAGACGACACCGGGGAGCTGTTTTTT,TRBJ2-2,TRBD2,TRBV9,.
CASSASGRGLSYEQYF,TGTGCCAGCAGCGCGTCGGGCAGGGGTTTATCCTACGAGCAGTACTTC,TRBJ2-7,.,TRBV7-6,.
CATSRTELAMNTEAFF,TGTGCCACCAGCCGAACAGAACTGGCCATGAACACTGAAGCTTTCTTT,TRBJ1-1,.,TRBV15,.
CASIQGGGLTYEQYF,TGTGCCAGCATCCAAGGGGGGGGGCTCACCTACGAGCAGTACTTC,TRBJ2-7,.,TRBV5-5,once
CASSEQTGGTEAFF,TGTGCCAGCAGTGAGCAGACAGGGGGCACTGAAGCTTTCTTT,TRBJ1-1,TRBD1,TRBV25-1,.
CASSPGTVSHYGQYF,TGTGCCAGCAGCCCCGGGACAGTTTCTCACTACGGGCAGTACTTC,TRBJ2-7,TRBD1,TRBV7-9,.
CASSWTSQHEQYF,TGTGCCAGCAGTTGGACTAGTCAGCACGAGCAGTACTTC,TRBJ2-7,TRBD2,TRBV27,.
CASSLQRGSGELFF,TGTGCCAGCAGTCTCCAGAGGGGGTCCGGGGAGCTGTTTTTT,TRBJ2-2,.,TRBV6-5,.